Presented here are 19 T cell receptor beta chains from one specimen sequenced in a study of CD8+ T cells in alopecia areata. cDNA serving as the sequencing template came from extracted, reverse transcribed RNA. Assay used: immunoSEQ multiplex PCR; TCRdb lists only in-frame clones, some missing. Altogether some 130,000 clones are present, around 49% being singletons, with the ten largest covering roughly a sixth. This specimen consisted of CD8+ T cells sorted from blood, obtained at week 0. The source of these receptors is a human donor with alopecia areata.

V and J are TRBV2 and TRBJ2-3; D unclear. The germline gives CDR1 SNHLY, CDR2 FYNNEI. This CDR3 region has 13 residues. Trimming removed 11 bases at V and 0 bases at J, with 12 bases between. The DNA for the CDR3 is TGTGCCCTCGGGCCTACTAGCACAGATACGCAGTATTTT. Its protein product is CALGPTSTDTQYF.

This clone was counted a few times. The V and J genes are TRBV4-2 and TRBJ1-6, with TRBD1 matching 9 bases. The V gene end was trimmed by 0 bases and the J gene end by 8 bases; junction bases not matched to a gene: 2. The CDR3 runs to 15 residues. The germline CDR1 and CDR2 sequences are LGHNA and YNFKEQ. This chain's CDR3 is CASSQDGDRDSPLHF. CDR3 sequence (DNA): TGTGCCAGCAGCCAAGATGGGGACAGGGATTCACCCCTCCACTTT.

The chain is built from TRBV15 and TRBJ2-1, with D hard to call. This CDR3 spans 13 amino acids. Germline CDR1 reads LNHNV; CDR2 reads YYDKDF (reference sequence). V was trimmed by 4 bases and J by 2 bases, leaving 6 bases between them. CDR3: CATSKGPYNEQFF. Written as DNA, the CDR3 is TGTGCCACCAGCAAAGGTCCCTACAATGAGCAGTTCTTC.

The chain combines TRBV13 with TRBJ1-1; D remains unclear. Between the trimmed V and J ends, which lost 1 base and 1 base, there was a span of 10 bases. Germline-derived CDR1 and CDR2 are PRHDT and FYEKMQ (reference sequence). The CDR3 covers 15 residues. The chain's CDR3 is CASSLDGEGNTEAFF. DNA for the CDR3: TGTGCCAGCAGCTTAGATGGGGAGGGGAACACTGAAGCTTTCTTT.

This clone was seen many times. The V gene is TRBV10-1, the J gene TRBJ2-7; TRBD2 aligns across 9 bases. Trimming removed 3 bases from V and 2 bases from J; junction bases left unmatched: 2. Germline V gene lookup returns CDR1 WNHNN and CDR2 SYGVQD (reference sequence). The CDR3 consists of 14 residues. This CDR3 is CASSDSGGTYEQYF. The CDR3 bases are TGCGCCAGCAGTGATAGCGGGGGTACCTACGAGCAGTACTTC.

The chain uses TRBV30 and TRBJ1-1; tentative D call: TRBD1 (6 bases). The germline V and J ends were trimmed by 0 bases and 4 bases, with 9 bases remaining between them. In germline, CDR1 is GTSNPN, CDR2 SVGIG (reference sequence). The CDR3 totals 13 residues. The CDR3 DNA sequence: TGTGCCTGGAGTGTAGCCAGGGGCACTGAAGCTTTCTTT. Translating it yields CAWSVARGTEAFF.

The chain employs TRBV29-1 and TRBJ2-7; weak D call: TRBD1 (6 bases). The germline V gene has CDR1 SQVTM and CDR2 ANQGSEA. This CDR3 has 15 residues. V was cut by 3 bases and J by 5 bases, with 20 bases left in between. This chain's CDR3 is CSVESDTGTLDEQYF. The CDR3 DNA reads TGCAGCGTTGAGTCGGATACAGGGACCCTCGACGAGCAGTACTTC.

V usage is TRBV5-6 and J usage is TRBJ2-1, with 8 bases fitting TRBD1. In germline, CDR1 is SGHDT, CDR2 YYEEEE. The CDR3 has 14 residues. The trim removed 5 bases at V and 0 bases at J, leaving 1 base unmatched. The CDR3 sequence is CASSGQGSYNEQFF. The CDR3 DNA reads as TGTGCCAGCAGTGGACAGGGCTCCTACAATGAGCAGTTCTTC. Variable domain in full (rest from reference TRBV5-6 and TRBJ2-1): DAGVTQSPTHLIKTRGQQVTLRCSPKSGHDTVSWYQQALGQGPQFIFQYYEEEERQRGNFPDRFSGHQFPNYSSELNVNALLLGDSALYLCASSGQGSYNEQFFGPGTRLTVL.

This chain links TRBV27 with TRBJ1-6; TRBD1 agrees at 10 bases. J gave up 8 bases and V 3 bases, and 1 base lay outside the gene matches. The germline V gene encodes CDR1 MNHEY and CDR2 SMNVEV (reference sequence). The CDR3 runs to 14 residues. The CDR3 sequence is CASSLDRGYSPLHF. CDR3 DNA: TGTGCCAGCAGTTTGGACAGGGGGTATTCACCCCTCCACTTT.

The genes are TRBV27 and TRBJ1-2; 8 nucleotides match TRBD1. This CDR3 has 14 residues. CDR1 is MNHEY and CDR2 is SMNVEV in the germline V gene (reference sequence). Trimming at V came to 5 bases and at J to 3 bases, leaving 5 bases not matched to a gene. CDR3 nucleotide sequence: TGTGCCAGCAGTACCTTGACAGGGGACTATGGCTACACCTTC. Amino acid sequence: CASSTLTGDYGYTF.

This clone has just a few counts. This chain connects TRBV5-4 to TRBJ1-1; 7 nucleotides align to TRBD1. This CDR3 has 16 amino acids. Per germline, CDR1 SGHNT and CDR2 YYREEE (reference sequence). V lost 4 bases to trimming and J lost 1 base; unmatched junction nucleotides: 10. The CDR3 here is CASSQAEDRTNTEAFF. The CDR3 DNA sequence: TGTGCCAGCAGCCAAGCCGAGGACAGGACGAACACTGAAGCTTTCTTT.

The CDR3 nucleotides are TGTGCCAGCAGTCCCGGGAGGACCTACGAGCAGTACTTC. It is translated as CASSPGRTYEQYF. This chain links TRBV13 with TRBJ2-7, with TRBD2 matching 7 bases. The junction had 4 bases not matched to a gene; V was cut back by 6 bases and J by 2 bases. The CDR3 length is 13 residues. Germline CDR1 and CDR2: PRHDT and FYEKMQ (reference sequence).

This sequence joins TRBV27 and TRBJ1-6; 9 bases align to TRBD1. J gave up 9 bases and V 2 bases, and 14 bases lay outside the gene matches. Germline-derived CDR1 and CDR2 are MNHEY and SMNVEV (reference sequence). This CDR3 is 18 amino acids long. CDR3: CASSLEGTGPNYGSPLHF. In nucleotides, the CDR3 is TGTGCCAGCAGTTTAGAGGGGACAGGGCCTAACTACGGTTCACCCCTCCACTTT.

This chain joins TRBV27 and TRBJ2-7, with D perhaps matching TRBD1 or TRBD2 (5 bases each). The V end lost 3 bases, the J end lost 3 bases, and 12 bases lay between the germline ends. Looked up from germline, CDR1 is MNHEY and CDR2 is SMNVEV (reference sequence). The CDR3 length is 14 residues. The CDR3 loop is CASSFWGSHYEQYF. DNA for the CDR3: TGTGCCAGCAGTTTTTGGGGGAGTCACTACGAGCAGTACTTC.

This clone was detected a few times. This chain joins TRBV6-5 and TRBJ2-3; maybe TRBD2 (6 bases). This CDR3 is built from 15 residues. Trimming took 10 bases from V and 6 from J, leaving 23 bases between them. Germline V lookup: CDR1 MNHEY, CDR2 SVGAGI. The CDR3 here is CATRERGRYADTQYF. The CDR3 DNA is TGTGCCACCCGGGAGAGGGGCCGATATGCGGATACGCAGTATTTT.

This rearrangement joins TRBV9 to TRBJ1-3; D gene ambiguous. CDR3 length: 14 amino acids. Per the germline V gene, CDR1 is SGDLS and CDR2 is YYNGEE. The V and J ends lost 2 bases and 8 bases respectively, with 14 bases between them. CDR3 coding DNA: TGTGCCAGCAGCGTGGTTTCGGGCGGGGACACCATATATTTT. It codes for CASSVVSGGDTIYF.

This clone has more than one count but fewer than ten. This rearrangement joins TRBV25-1 to TRBJ1-6, with 8 bases matching TRBD1. CDR3 length equals 14 residues. Germline lookup yields CDR1 MGHDK and CDR2 SYGVNS. V lost 5 bases, J lost 5 bases, and 2 bases stayed unmatched. The CDR3 protein is CASSKQGDNSPLHF. The DNA of the CDR3 is TGTGCCAGCAGTAAACAGGGGGATAATTCACCCCTCCACTTT.

This clone was recorded a few times. V usage is TRBV7-9 and J usage is TRBJ2-7, with TRBD1 matching 8 bases. CDR3 length: 15 amino acids. Germline CDR1 is SEHNR and CDR2 is FQNEAQ (reference sequence). V lost 8 bases and J lost 3; bases outside the gene matches: 12. CDR3 coding DNA: TGTGCCAGCCGAACCCCCGGGACAGGATACTACGAGCAGTACTTC. Translation gives CASRTPGTGYYEQYF.

This chain uses TRBV11-1 with TRBJ1-1; D is possibly TRBD1 (5 bases). There are 15 residues in the CDR3. Germline lookup yields CDR1 SGHAT and CDR2 FQDESV (reference sequence). The germline V and J ends were trimmed by 5 bases and 1 base, with 14 bases remaining between them. In nucleotides, the CDR3 is TGTGCCAGCAGCCGTATGGAAGGGGAGAACACTGAAGCTTTCTTT. This gives the protein CASSRMEGENTEAFF.